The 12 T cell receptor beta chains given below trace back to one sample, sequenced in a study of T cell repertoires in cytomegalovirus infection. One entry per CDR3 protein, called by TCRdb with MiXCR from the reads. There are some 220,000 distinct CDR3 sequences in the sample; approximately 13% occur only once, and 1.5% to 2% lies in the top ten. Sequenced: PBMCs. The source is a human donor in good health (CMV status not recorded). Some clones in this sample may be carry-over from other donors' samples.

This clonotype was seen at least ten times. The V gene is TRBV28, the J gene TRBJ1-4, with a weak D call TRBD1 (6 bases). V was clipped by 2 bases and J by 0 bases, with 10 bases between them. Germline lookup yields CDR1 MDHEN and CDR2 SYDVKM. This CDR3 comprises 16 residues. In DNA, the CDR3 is TGTGCCAGCAGTTTAGCAACAGGGCCAACTAATGAAAAACTGTTTTTT. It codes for CASSLATGPTNEKLFF.

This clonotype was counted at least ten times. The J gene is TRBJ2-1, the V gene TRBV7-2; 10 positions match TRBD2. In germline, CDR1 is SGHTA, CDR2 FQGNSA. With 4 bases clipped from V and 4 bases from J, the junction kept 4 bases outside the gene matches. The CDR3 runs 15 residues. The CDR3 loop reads CASSSGTSVYNEQFF. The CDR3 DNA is TGTGCCAGCAGCTCCGGGACTAGCGTTTACAATGAGCAGTTCTTC.

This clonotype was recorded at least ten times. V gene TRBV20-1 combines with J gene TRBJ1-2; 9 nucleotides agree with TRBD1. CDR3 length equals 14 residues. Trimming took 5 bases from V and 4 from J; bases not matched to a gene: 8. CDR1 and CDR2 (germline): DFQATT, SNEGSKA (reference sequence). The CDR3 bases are TGCAGTGCTCCCCCGGACAGGGGATCCTATGGCTACACCTTC. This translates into CSAPPDRGSYGYTF.

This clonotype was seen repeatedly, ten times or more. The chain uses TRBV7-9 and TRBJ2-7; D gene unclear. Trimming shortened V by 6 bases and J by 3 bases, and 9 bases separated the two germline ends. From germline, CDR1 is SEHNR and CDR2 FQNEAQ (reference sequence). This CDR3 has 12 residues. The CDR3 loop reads CASRWDGYEQYF. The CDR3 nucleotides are TGTGCCAGCAGGTGGGATGGCTACGAGCAGTACTTC.

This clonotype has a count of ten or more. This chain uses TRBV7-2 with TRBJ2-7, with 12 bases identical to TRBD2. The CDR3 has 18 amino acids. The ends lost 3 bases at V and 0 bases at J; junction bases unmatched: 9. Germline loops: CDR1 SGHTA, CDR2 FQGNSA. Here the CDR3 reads CASSFHSTSGGRSYEQYF. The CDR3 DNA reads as TGTGCCAGCAGCTTCCACTCGACTAGCGGGGGCCGCTCCTACGAGCAGTACTTC.

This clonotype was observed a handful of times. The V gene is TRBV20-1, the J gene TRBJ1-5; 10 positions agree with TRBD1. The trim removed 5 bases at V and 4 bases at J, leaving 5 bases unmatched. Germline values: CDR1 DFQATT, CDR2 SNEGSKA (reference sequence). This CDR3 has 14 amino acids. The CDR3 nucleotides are TGCAGTGCTGGGGGACAGGGGAAAAATCAGCCCCAGCATTTT. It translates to CSAGGQGKNQPQHF.

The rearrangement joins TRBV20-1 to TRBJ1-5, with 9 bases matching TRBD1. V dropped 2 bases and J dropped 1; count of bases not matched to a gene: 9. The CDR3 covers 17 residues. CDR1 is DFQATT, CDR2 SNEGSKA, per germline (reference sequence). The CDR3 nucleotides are TGCAGTGCTAGAAGTCACAGGGGGCAGGAGAGCAATCAGCCCCAGCATTTT. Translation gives CSARSHRGQESNQPQHF.

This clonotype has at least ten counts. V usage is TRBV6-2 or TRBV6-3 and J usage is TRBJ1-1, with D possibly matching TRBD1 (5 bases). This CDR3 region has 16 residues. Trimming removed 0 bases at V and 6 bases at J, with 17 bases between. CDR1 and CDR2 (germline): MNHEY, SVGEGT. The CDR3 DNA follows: TGTGCCAGCAGTTACTCGGCCCCAGGGACGAGCTCTGAAGCTTTCTTT. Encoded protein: CASSYSAPGTSSEAFF.

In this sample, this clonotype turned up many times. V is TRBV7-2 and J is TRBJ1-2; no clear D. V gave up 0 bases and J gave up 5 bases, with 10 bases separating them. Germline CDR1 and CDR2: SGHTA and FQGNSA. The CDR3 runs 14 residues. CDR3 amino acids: CASSLAGSPYGYTF. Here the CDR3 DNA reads TGTGCCAGCAGCTTAGCCGGCAGTCCGTATGGCTACACCTTC.

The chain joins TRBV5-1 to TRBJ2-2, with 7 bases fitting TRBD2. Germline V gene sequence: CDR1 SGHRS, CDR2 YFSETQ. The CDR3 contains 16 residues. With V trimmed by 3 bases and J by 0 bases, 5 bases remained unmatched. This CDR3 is CASSSRDYSNTGELFF. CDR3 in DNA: TGCGCCAGCAGCTCCCGGGACTACTCGAACACCGGGGAGCTGTTTTTT.

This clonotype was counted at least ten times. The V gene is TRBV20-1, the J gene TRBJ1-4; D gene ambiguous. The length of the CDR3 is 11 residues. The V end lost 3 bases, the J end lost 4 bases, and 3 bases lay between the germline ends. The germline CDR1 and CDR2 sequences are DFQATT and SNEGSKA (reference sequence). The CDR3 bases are TGCAGTGCTAGGCTTAATGAAAAACTGTTTTTT. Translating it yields CSARLNEKLFF.

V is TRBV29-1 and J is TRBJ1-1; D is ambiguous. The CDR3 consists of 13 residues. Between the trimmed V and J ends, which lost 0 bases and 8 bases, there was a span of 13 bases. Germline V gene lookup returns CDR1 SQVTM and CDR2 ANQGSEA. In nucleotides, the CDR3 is TGCAGCGTTGAAGATAACGTAGCAGTCGAAGCTTTCTTT. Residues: CSVEDNVAVEAFF.